Described below is a single T cell receptor beta chain sequence and its context. This sample was taken from a study of T-cell memory formation after mild COVID-19. TCRdb independently ran MiXCR on the 5' RACE reads; one entry per CDR3 protein. The table lists a few hundred thousand distinct CDR3 sequences, roughly an eighth of them singletons. The TCR sequence derives from a man younger than 35 who had mild COVID-19 (a few samples of this study predate the infection). Cell type and time point are not known. Sequenced material: PBMCs or a T cell subset sorted from them (not recorded which).

The CDR3 nucleotides read TGCAGCGTTGCTTGGGGGGACCACGAGCAGTACTTC. Its translation is CSVAWGDHEQYF. The V and J genes are TRBV29-1 and TRBJ2-7; maybe TRBD2 (6 bases). Trimming shortened V by 4 bases and J by 5 bases, and 12 bases separated the two germline ends. The length of the CDR3 is 12 residues. Germline V gene data show CDR1 as SQVTM and CDR2 as ANQGSEA.